Shown below are 16 T cell receptor beta chains from a single sample sequenced in a study of CD8+ T cells in alopecia areata. Extraction of RNA preceded its reverse transcription into cDNA, which served as the sequencing template. Here immunoSEQ multiplex PCR was the method, and the copy in TCRdb shows in-frame clones only, minus some. The table records about 200,000 clones, 50% to 60% of them present only once. Indicated treatment: oral pan-JAK inhibitor, 5-10 mg twice daily. This sample comprised CD4+ T cells sorted from blood, obtained at week 4, from a patient treated with tofacitinib. These receptors all stem from a human donor with alopecia areata.

This sequence joins TRBV10-3 and TRBJ2-2, with 8 positions matching TRBD1. Germline V gives CDR1 ENHRY, CDR2 SYGVKD. The CDR3 sequence is 15 residues long. V lost 2 bases and J lost 5; bases outside the gene matches: 4. This chain's CDR3 is CAISEQGAGTGELFF. CDR3 DNA sequence: TGTGCCATCAGTGAGCAGGGGGCTGGGACCGGGGAGCTGTTTTTT.

Of note for this clone: The sample has other DNA sequences that encode this CDR3 too. The chain employs TRBV5-6 and TRBJ1-4; 7 bases are a match to TRBD1. Germline-derived CDR1 and CDR2 are SGHDT and YYEEEE. V lost 5 bases, J lost 4 bases, and 2 bases stayed unmatched. This CDR3 is built from 13 residues. The CDR3 spells CASRGQLNEKLFF. The CDR3 DNA reads as TGTGCCAGCAGGGGACAGCTTAATGAAAAACTGTTTTTT.

V usage is TRBV6-6 and J usage is TRBJ2-4, with D hard to call. V was trimmed by 2 bases and J by 0 bases, leaving 5 bases between them. This CDR3 spans 14 amino acids. Germline CDR1 MNHNY, CDR2 SVGAGI (reference sequence). This CDR3 reads CASSYELAKNIQYF. CDR3 bases: TGTGCCAGCAGTTACGAGTTAGCCAAAAACATTCAGTACTTC.

This clone turned up a few times. The chain couples TRBV2 to TRBJ1-2, with 7 bases aligning to TRBD1. Germline V lookup: CDR1 SNHLY, CDR2 FYNNEI. V lost 5 bases to trimming and J lost 0 bases; unmatched junction nucleotides: 6. The length of the CDR3 is 15 residues. The CDR3 region has the DNA TGTGCCAGCAGTCGGGACAGAACCTCTAACTATGGCTACACCTTC. Translated, it gives CASSRDRTSNYGYTF.

Only a few counts were recorded for this clone. The V and J genes are TRBV30 and TRBJ2-5; D call uncertain. This CDR3 region has 12 residues. CDR1 is GTSNPN and CDR2 is SVGIG in the germline V gene (reference sequence). Trimming took off 2 bases at V and 5 bases at J, with 9 bases between the two ends. The CDR3 DNA is TGTGCCTGGAGTTCTCTTGGGGAGACCCAGTACTTC. It yields the protein CAWSSLGETQYF.

This clone was counted a few times. The junction and the germline gene differ at one end; a read error may be behind it. The chain joins TRBV14 to TRBJ2-3; TRBD1 aligns across 7 bases. Germline-derived CDR1 and CDR2 are SGHDN and FVKESK. The CDR3 spans 14 residues. CDR3: CASSEDRVSDTQYF. DNA for the CDR3: TGTGCCAGCAGCGAAGACAGGGTGTCAGATACGCAGTATTTT.

The count of this clone is one. V gene TRBV4-3 combines with J gene TRBJ1-2; weak D call: TRBD1 (5 bases). V dropped 1 base and J dropped 4 bases, with 16 bases sitting between them. There are 16 residues in the CDR3. CDR1 and CDR2 (germline): LGHNA, YSLEER. DNA for the CDR3: TGCGCCAGCAGCCAAGCAGACAGCATGCGATTCTATGGCTACACCTTC. Its translation is CASSQADSMRFYGYTF.

The chain is built from TRBV2 and TRBJ2-7; D remains ambiguous. V dropped 2 bases and J dropped 4 bases, with 12 bases sitting between them. Germline CDR1 is SNHLY and CDR2 is FYNNEI. The CDR3 is 14 residues long. CDR3 nucleotide sequence: TGTGCCAGCAGTGAATGGTACAGAGAATACGAGCAGTACTTC. It specifies CASSEWYREYEQYF.

This clone was observed a few times. J is TRBJ1-2 and V is TRBV10-2; D remains unclear. Germline V gene sequence: CDR1 WSHSY, CDR2 SAAADI. This CDR3 has 15 residues. V was cut by 3 bases and J by 4 bases, with 15 bases left in between. CDR3 nucleotides: TGCGCCAGCAGTGAACGGCCGGCCGGTTTCTATGGCTACACCTTC. Its protein product is CASSERPAGFYGYTF.

CDR3 sequence (DNA): TGCAGCGTTGATAAGGCCGGGGGACAGGGGTCATATGGCTACACCTTC. Its translation is CSVDKAGGQGSYGYTF. The J gene is TRBJ1-2, the V gene TRBV29-1; 10 nucleotides agree with TRBD1. Germline CDR1 is SQVTM and CDR2 is ANQGSEA. J was trimmed by 5 bases and V by 3 bases; bases with no gene match: 12. This CDR3 region has 16 residues.

A few counts support this clone. The chain combines TRBV19 with TRBJ2-4; no clear D gene. Trimming shortened V by 0 bases and J by 6 bases, and 9 bases separated the two germline ends. From germline, CDR1 is LNHDA and CDR2 SQIVND (reference sequence). There are 14 residues in the CDR3. This CDR3 reads CASSIDRFGNIQYF. CDR3 DNA: TGTGCCAGTAGTATAGACAGGTTTGGAAACATTCAGTACTTC.

This clone was observed once. The CDR3 is CASSQRQGAYEQYF. The CDR3 DNA sequence: TGCGCCAGCAGCCAACGACAGGGGGCCTACGAGCAGTACTTC. This chain joins TRBV4-3 and TRBJ2-7, with TRBD1 matching over 9 bases. The CDR3 is 14 residues long. With 2 bases clipped from V and 2 bases from J, the junction kept 1 base outside the gene matches. Germline V gives CDR1 LGHNA, CDR2 YSLEER.

This clone was seen only a few times. The rearrangement uses TRBV29-1 and TRBJ1-5, with D unresolved. The CDR3 totals 13 residues. Germline V lookup: CDR1 SQVTM, CDR2 ANQGSEA. V dropped 5 bases and J dropped 0 bases, with 8 bases sitting between them. CDR3 region: CSVWVNSNQPQHF. The CDR3 DNA reads as TGCAGCGTTTGGGTCAATAGCAATCAGCCCCAGCATTTT.

The rearrangement links TRBV30 to TRBJ2-7; 8 nucleotides match TRBD1. The CDR3 consists of 15 residues. J gave up 1 base and V 0 bases, and 5 bases lay outside the gene matches. Germline V gives CDR1 GTSNPN, CDR2 SVGIG (reference sequence). DNA of the CDR3: TGTGCCTGGAGTGTTCGGGGACAGGCATCCTACGAGCAGTACTTC. This translates into CAWSVRGQASYEQYF.

This clone was observed a handful of times. The chain combines TRBV28 with TRBJ2-3, with no clear D. The V gene lost 5 bases and the J gene lost 4 bases, with 16 bases spanning the gap. CDR1 and CDR2 (germline): MDHEN, SYDVKM. The CDR3 is 15 residues long. CDR3 sequence: CASSPPSPLPDTQYF. In DNA form, the CDR3 reads TGTGCCAGCAGTCCACCTAGTCCCTTACCAGATACGCAGTATTTT.

The V call is TRBV7-2, the J call TRBJ1-6; D uncertain. Germline V lookup: CDR1 SGHTA, CDR2 FQGNSA. Between the trimmed V and J ends, which lost 3 bases and 10 bases, there was a span of 19 bases. The CDR3 covers 16 residues. The DNA for the CDR3 is TGTGCCAGCAGCTTCCCCGGGGTAGGGCCGGAATCACCCCTCCACTTT. It encodes CASSFPGVGPESPLHF.